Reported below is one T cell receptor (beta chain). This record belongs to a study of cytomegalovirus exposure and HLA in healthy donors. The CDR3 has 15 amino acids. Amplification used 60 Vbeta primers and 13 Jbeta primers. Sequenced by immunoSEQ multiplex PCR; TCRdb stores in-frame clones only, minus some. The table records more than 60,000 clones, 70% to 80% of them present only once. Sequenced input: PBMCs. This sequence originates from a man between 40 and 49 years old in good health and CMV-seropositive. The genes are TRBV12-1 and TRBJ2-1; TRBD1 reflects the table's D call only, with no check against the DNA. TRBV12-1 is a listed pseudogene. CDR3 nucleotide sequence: TGTGCCAGCAGCTTCCTGGACAGGCCCTACAATGAGCAGTTCTTC. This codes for CASSFLDRPYNEQFF.